Listed below are T cell receptor beta chains from one sample, sequenced in a study of T cells in narcolepsy. Only in-frame clones appear in the TCRdb table, and some are missing; sequencing was by immunoSEQ multiplex PCR. The data contain roughly 25,000 clones, about 85% of them singletons. The sample consisted of CD45RA- memory CD4+ T cells from PBMCs. These receptors were obtained from a human donor with narcolepsy. Both conserved end residues are part of each CDR3. The D gene is left open where the match is weak. Clone size appears in some rows only: once, few, many, or a class for an expanded clone.

d_gene	j_gene	abundance	v_gene	CDR3aa	CDR3nt
NA	TRBJ2-2	NA	TRBV7-2	CASSFNGPPNTGELFF	TGTGCCAGCAGCTTTAATGGGCCCCCGAACACCGGGGAGCTGTTTTTT
TRBD1	TRBJ2-2	NA	TRBV7-3	CASSWGGQGTGELFF	TGTGCCAGCAGCTGGGGGGGACAGGGGACCGGGGAGCTGTTTTTT
NA	TRBJ2-3	NA	TRBV7-9	CASSSGSSDTQYF	TGTGCCAGCAGCTCGGGGTCTTCGGATACGCAGTATTTT
NA	TRBJ2-5	NA	TRBV19	CASTLAGGTNQETQYF	TGTGCCAGTACCCTGGCGGGTGGGACAAACCAAGAGACCCAGTACTTC
TRBD2	TRBJ2-7	NA	TRBV27	CASSKTTGLAGGVEQYF	TGTGCCAGCAGTAAAACAACCGGACTAGCGGGAGGTGTCGAGCAGTACTTC
TRBD2	TRBJ2-7	NA	TRBV7-8	CASSLGGNYEQYF	TGTGCCAGCAGCTTGGGGGGGAACTACGAGCAGTACTTC
TRBD2	TRBJ2-5	once	TRBV2	CASSEGGTIQETQYF	TGTGCCAGCAGTGAAGGCGGGACTATCCAAGAGACCCAGTACTTC
NA	TRBJ2-7	NA	TRBV5-1	CASSTSGGGFYEQYF	TGCGCCAGCAGCACCTCAGGGGGAGGATTCTACGAGCAGTACTTC
TRBD1	TRBJ1-1	NA	TRBV18	CASSQQQGQGSTEAFF	TGTGCCAGCTCACAACAGCAGGGACAGGGTAGCACTGAAGCTTTCTTT
NA	TRBJ2-7	NA	TRBV19	CASSIGHPGLGFGTSLSYEQYF	TGTGCCAGTAGTATCGGACATCCCGGTTTGGGGTTCGGCACGTCGTTGTCCTACGAGCAGTACTTC
NA	TRBJ2-7	NA	TRBV21-1	CASSKAGQNEQYF	TGTGCCAGCAGCAAAGCGGGACAAAACGAGCAGTACTTC
TRBD1	TRBJ2-7	NA	TRBV6-5	CASSRGPYEQYF	TGTGCCAGCAGTAGGGGGCCATACGAGCAGTACTTC
TRBD1	TRBJ1-5	NA	TRBV7-9	CASSLWSGQGNQPQHF	TGTGCCAGCAGCTTATGGTCCGGACAGGGCAATCAGCCCCAGCATTTT
TRBD2	TRBJ2-1	NA	TRBV5-4	CASSLVTSGNSEQFF	TGTGCCAGCAGCTTGGTAACTAGCGGGAATTCTGAGCAGTTCTTC
NA	TRBJ2-5	NA	TRBV7-9	CASSPAGTGTETQYF	TGTGCCAGCAGCCCAGCAGGGACTGGAACAGAGACCCAGTACTTC
NA	TRBJ2-7	NA	TRBV21-1	CASESRDFHLYEQYF	TGTGCCAGCGAATCGCGGGATTTTCATCTATACGAGCAGTACTTC
TRBD2	TRBJ2-5	NA	TRBV5-6	CASSLGRLAGGETQYF	TGTGCCAGCAGCTTGGGGCGACTAGCGGGAGGAGAGACCCAGTACTTC
NA	TRBJ2-2	NA	TRBV7-5	CVRSRGWLTNTGELFF	TGTGTCAGAAGCCGAGGCTGGCTCACGAACACCGGGGAGCTGTTTTTT
TRBD1	TRBJ1-1	NA	TRBV29-1	CSVRGQENTEAFF	TGCAGCGTACGTGGACAGGAAAACACTGAAGCTTTCTTT
TRBD1	TRBJ1-5	NA	TRBV7-8	CASSLIQGRQSNQPQHF	TGTGCCAGCAGCTTGATACAGGGGCGGCAAAGCAATCAGCCCCAGCATTTT
NA	TRBJ1-4	few	TRBV2	CASQVDSGYDEKLFF	TGTGCCAGCCAAGTCGACTCGGGTTATGATGAAAAACTGTTTTTT
TRBD2	TRBJ2-3	NA	TRBV7-2	CASSLLAGGTDTQYF	TGTGCCAGCAGCCTGCTAGCGGGGGGCACAGATACGCAGTATTTT
TRBD2	TRBJ2-3	NA	TRBV5-1	CASSPWTSGRAGTDTQYF	TGCGCCAGCAGCCCCTGGACTAGCGGGAGGGCCGGCACAGATACGCAGTATTTT
TRBD2	TRBJ2-7	NA	TRBV7-2	CASSLVGSGGREQYF	TGTGCCAGCAGCTTAGTAGGAAGCGGGGGGCGGGAGCAGTACTTC
NA	TRBJ2-2	NA	TRBV7-2	CASSLAPRRGGGELFF	TGTGCCAGCAGCTTAGCGCCGCGCCGAGGTGGCGGGGAGCTGTTTTTT
TRBD2	TRBJ2-5	NA	TRBV5-4	CASSPLAGGPETQYF	TGTGCCAGCAGTCCTCTAGCGGGAGGGCCAGAGACCCAGTACTTC
TRBD1	TRBJ1-4	NA	TRBV5-1	CASSPRGEINEKLFF	TGCGCCAGCAGCCCCAGGGGGGAGATTAATGAAAAACTGTTTTTT
NA	TRBJ2-2	once	TRBV27	CASSFSRTITGELFF	TGTGCCAGCAGTTTTTCGCGAACGATCACCGGGGAGCTGTTTTTT
TRBD2	TRBJ2-7	NA	TRBV6-5	CASSPDWRGGAEQYF	TGTGCCAGCAGCCCAGATTGGAGGGGAGGGGCCGAGCAGTACTTC
NA	TRBJ2-3	NA	TRBV28	CASSDIQGTDTQYF	TGTGCCAGCAGTGATATTCAGGGGACAGATACGCAGTATTTT
NA	TRBJ2-7	NA	TRBV27	CASSFSRIPYEQYF	TGTGCCAGCAGTTTTTCTAGAATACCCTACGAGCAGTACTTC
NA	TRBJ1-6	NA	TRBV5-4	CASSLGFETGGSPLHF	TGTGCCAGCAGCTTGGGTTTCGAGACAGGAGGTTCACCCCTCCACTTT
TRBD1	TRBJ2-5	NA	TRBV7-3	CASSKQGTLGETQYF	TGTGCCAGCAGCAAACAGGGGACCTTAGGAGAGACCCAGTACTTC
NA	TRBJ2-4	NA	TRBV29-1	CSVTSGGRPYF	TGCAGCGTTACTTCCGGGGGTCGTCCGTACTTC
NA	TRBJ1-2	once	TRBV5-6	CASSFYRDGYTF	TGTGCCAGCAGCTTTTACAGGGATGGCTACACCTTC
NA	TRBJ1-1	NA	TRBV21-1	CASTQRRLGRGRTEAFF	TGTGCCAGCACCCAAAGGCGCCTGGGCAGGGGTCGAACTGAAGCTTTCTTT
TRBD2	TRBJ2-2	NA	TRBV28	CASSFRAGGLRGTGELFF	TGTGCCAGCAGTTTTCGAGCGGGAGGGCTCCGTGGGACCGGGGAGCTGTTTTTT
TRBD2	TRBJ2-1	NA	TRBV9	CASSVEGLGRERYEQFF	TGTGCCAGCAGCGTAGAAGGTTTAGGGCGGGAGAGATATGAGCAGTTCTTC
TRBD2	TRBJ2-1	NA	TRBV7-9	CASGLAGPHNEQFF	TGTGCCAGTGGACTAGCGGGACCTCACAATGAGCAGTTCTTC
NA	TRBJ1-4	NA	TRBV6-5	CASSPYGRGGQKLFF	TGTGCCAGCAGCCCCTATGGCAGGGGAGGGCAAAAACTGTTTTTT
NA	TRBJ1-2	NA	TRBV7-9	CASSLIEGYTF	TGTGCCAGCAGCTTAATAGAGGGCTACACCTTC
TRBD1	TRBJ2-7	once	TRBV27	CASRTSGTGVHEQYF	TGTGCCAGCAGAACGTCCGGGACAGGGGTCCACGAGCAGTACTTC
NA	TRBJ2-7	NA	TRBV7-2	CASSLDSFGNEQYF	TGTGCCAGCAGCTTAGACTCGTTCGGGAACGAGCAGTACTTC
NA	TRBJ2-1	once	TRBV10-1	CASRGALARVYNEQFF	TGCGCCAGCAGGGGGGCTCTGGCGAGAGTTTACAATGAGCAGTTCTTC
NA	TRBJ1-1	once	TRBV7-2	CASSLEGENTEAFF	TGTGCCAGCAGCTTAGAGGGGGAGAACACTGAAGCTTTCTTT
NA	TRBJ2-2	NA	TRBV7-9	CASQLGNTGELFF	TGTGCCAGCCAACTAGGGAACACCGGGGAGCTGTTTTTT
NA	TRBJ1-1	NA	TRBV11-2	CASSLVQGRANTEAFF	TGTGCCAGCAGCTTAGTGCAGGGGAGGGCGAACACTGAAGCTTTCTTT
TRBD1	TRBJ2-7	NA	TRBV5-4	CASSLQTGDKQYF	TGTGCCAGCAGCTTACAGACAGGGGACAAGCAGTACTTC
TRBD2	TRBJ2-7	NA	TRBV6-5	CASSSDTSGSIYEQYF	TGTGCCAGCAGTTCCGACACTAGCGGAAGTATCTACGAGCAGTACTTC
NA	TRBJ2-7	NA	TRBV6-1	CASSESTYEQYF	TGTGCCAGCAGTGAGTCCACCTACGAGCAGTACTTC
TRBD1	TRBJ1-1	NA	TRBV6-5	CASGTGGTEAFF	TGTGCCAGCGGGACAGGGGGGACTGAAGCTTTCTTT
TRBD2	TRBJ2-1	NA	TRBV5-4	CASSVAGLYNEQFF	TGTGCCAGCAGCGTAGCGGGCCTCTACAATGAGCAGTTCTTC
NA	TRBJ1-2	NA	TRBV19	CASSVDSLYGYTF	TGTGCCAGTAGTGTGGACAGCCTCTATGGCTACACCTTC